The sequence of this T cell receptor beta chain was determined in a study of molecular identifiers for immune sequencing clone quantification. TCRdb redid the calling of the PCR reads with MiXCR, one entry per CDR3 protein. The sample consists of a few hundred thousand distinct CDR3 sequences, under 30% of them appearing once. This clonotype was picked up many times. Germline assignment: CDR1 SGHDN and CDR2 FVKESK. The germline V and J ends were trimmed by 3 bases and 2 bases, with 8 bases remaining between them. CDR3 length equals 13 residues. Sequenced input: naive CD8+ T cells from blood, with Jurkat cell RNA spiked in. Specified subset: FACS-sorted CD8+CD4-CCR7+CD45RA+ naive T cells. The TCR was taken from a human donor in good health. Some libraries in this study had Jurkat cell RNA spiked in. The chain links TRBV14 to TRBJ2-7; possible D gene TRBD1, 6 bases. Here the CDR3 DNA reads TGTGCCAGCAGCCATGGACAGCCCTACGAGCAGTACTTC. Its translation: CASSHGQPYEQYF. The full variable domain, in which reference TRBV14 and TRBJ2-7 provide the parts outside the CDR3, is EAGVTQFPSHSVIEKGQTVTLRCDPISGHDNLYWYRRVMGKEIKFLLHFVKESKQDESGMPNNRFLAERTGGTYSTLKVQPAELEDSGVYFCASSHGQPYEQYFGPGTRLTVT.